The clone carrying this TCR beta chain was observed a single time. Its matching antigen is unknown. Germline CDR1 and CDR2: MRHNA and SNTAGT. The CDR3 contains 13 residues. V lost 4 bases to trimming and J lost 5 bases, with 11 bases between them. The sample belongs to a study of cytomegalovirus exposure and HLA in healthy donors. Findings and caveats of the study: Subsequent analysis showed first-cohort TCR clusters tending to co-occur in more than 90 validation repertoires. There were some public TCRs occurring in many donors, but most TCR sequences were rare. Some TCR beta chains (around 180 of them) were listed as cytomegalovirus-associated.

Profiled with immunoSEQ multiplex PCR; TCRdb holds only in-frame clones, not every one. Among 90,000 to 150,000 clones listed, approximately 88% were seen once. The sequencing sample was made of PBMCs. This TCR was recovered from a man between 18 and 35 years old in good health and CMV-seronegative. The J gene is TRBJ1-2, the V gene TRBV6-4, with a weak D call TRBD1 (5 bases). The CDR3 spells CASSVDTTYGYTF. Here the CDR3 DNA reads TGTGCCAGCAGTGTGGACACTACGTATGGCTACACCTTC.